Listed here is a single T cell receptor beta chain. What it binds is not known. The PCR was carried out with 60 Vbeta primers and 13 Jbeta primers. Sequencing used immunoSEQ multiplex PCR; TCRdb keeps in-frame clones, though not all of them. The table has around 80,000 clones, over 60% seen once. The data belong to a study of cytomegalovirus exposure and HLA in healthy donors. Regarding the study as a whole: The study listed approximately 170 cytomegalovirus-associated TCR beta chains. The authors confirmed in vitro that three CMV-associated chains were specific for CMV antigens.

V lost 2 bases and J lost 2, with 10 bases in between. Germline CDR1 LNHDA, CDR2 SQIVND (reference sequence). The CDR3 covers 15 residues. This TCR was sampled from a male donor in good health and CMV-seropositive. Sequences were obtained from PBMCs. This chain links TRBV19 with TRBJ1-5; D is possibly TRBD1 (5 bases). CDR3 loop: CASSIRGTGNQPQHF. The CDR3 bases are TGTGCCAGTAGTATAAGGGGCACCGGCAATCAGCCCCAGCATTTT.